The 22 T cell receptor beta chains in this list originate from one sample, sequenced in a study of cytomegalovirus exposure and HLA in healthy donors (TCRdb year 2017). The library came from the immunoSEQ multiplex PCR assay. TCRdb re-hosts the immuneACCESS table, in-frame sequences only. Its copies lack some clones; in the studies checked, an unresolved V gene accounts for under half of them, and the cause for the rest is not known. For this sample there are 110,000 or so clones; approximately 96% appear just once. The top ten hold under 0.75% of the sample. Sequencing input: PBMCs. Source of these receptors: a woman between 18 and 29 years old in good health and CMV-seronegative.

The chain employs TRBV5-6 and TRBJ2-1; D might be TRBD2 (6 bases). Germline lookup yields CDR1 SGHDT and CDR2 YYEEEE. This CDR3 comprises 13 residues. Trimming left V 1 base short and J 5 bases short, with 7 bases between. CDR3 amino acids: CASSLSGDNEQFF. DNA of the CDR3: TGTGCCAGCAGCTTGTCGGGGGACAATGAGCAGTTCTTC. The whole variable domain, filled in from reference TRBV5-6 and TRBJ2-1, reads DAGVTQSPTHLIKTRGQQVTLRCSPKSGHDTVSWYQQALGQGPQFIFQYYEEEERQRGNFPDRFSGHQFPNYSSELNVNALLLGDSALYLCASSLSGDNEQFFGPGTRLTVL.

The V call is TRBV5-1, the J call TRBJ2-2; 7 nucleotides line up with TRBD2. The CDR3 sequence is 14 residues long. Trimming cost V 8 bases and J 1 base; bases outside gene matches: 5. Germline CDR1 reads SGHRS; CDR2 reads YFSETQ. CDR3 sequence reads: CASFSSGNTGELFF. The CDR3 nucleotides are TGCGCCAGTTTCTCTAGCGGGAACACCGGGGAGCTGTTTTTT.

The J gene is TRBJ2-5, the V gene TRBV4-1; 9 bases are a match to TRBD2. After removal of 1 base from V and 5 bases from J, the junction contained 8 bases not matched to a gene. The CDR3 is 16 amino acids. Germline V CDR1 and CDR2: MGHRA, YSYEKL. CDR3 protein: CASSQGGGGAQETQYF. As DNA, the CDR3 is TGCGCCAGCAGCCAAGGGGGCGGGGGGGCGCAGGAGACCCAGTACTTC.

CDR3 protein: CASSFQRGSYEQYF. The CDR3 DNA reads TGTGCCAGCAGCTTCCAACGGGGTTCCTACGAGCAGTACTTC. V usage is TRBV11-2 and J usage is TRBJ2-7, with D possibly being TRBD2 (5 bases). The CDR3 consists of 14 residues. Trimming removed 3 bases from V and 1 base from J, with 10 bases in between. Germline CDR1 is SGHAT and CDR2 is FQNNGV.

In the case of this clone: Compared with germline, one end of the junction differs, possibly owing to a read error. The chain couples TRBV4-2 to TRBJ2-7; 14 bases map to TRBD2. CDR1 and CDR2 (germline): LGHNA, YNFKEQ. The CDR3 runs to 16 residues. For the CDR3, the DNA is TGTGCCAGCAGCCAAGATCTGGGACTAGCGGGGGCCCAGGTGAACTTC. Translating it yields CASSQDLGLAGAQVNF.

V is TRBV6-5 and J is TRBJ2-7, with D possibly being TRBD1 (6 bases). The V end lost 5 bases, the J end lost 0 bases, and 11 bases lay between the germline ends. Looked up from germline, CDR1 is MNHEY and CDR2 is SVGAGI. The CDR3 has 14 residues. The CDR3, as DNA: TGTGCCAGCAGTAACGACAGGAGCTCCTACGAGCAGTACTTC. Its translation: CASSNDRSSYEQYF.

This rearrangement joins TRBV9 to TRBJ2-1, with 11 bases identical to TRBD2. The CDR3 is made up of 16 amino acids. Trimming at V came to 4 bases and at J to 4 bases, leaving 7 bases not matched to a gene. Germline V gene lookup returns CDR1 SGDLS and CDR2 YYNGEE. DNA of the CDR3: TGTGCCAGCAGCTCCAGGGCTAGCGGGGGGTACAATGAGCAGTTCTTC. It yields the protein CASSSRASGGYNEQFF.

A single count supports this clone. This chain connects TRBV9 to TRBJ2-1, with D perhaps matching TRBD2 (6 bases). Germline values: CDR1 SGDLS, CDR2 YYNGEE. The CDR3 has 16 amino acids. The V end lost 0 bases, the J end lost 5 bases, and 15 bases lay between the germline ends. In DNA form, the CDR3 reads TGTGCCAGCAGCGTAGTAGCGAGTGGGGGGAACAATGAGCAGTTCTTC. As protein: CASSVVASGGNNEQFF.

This clone was seen just once. This chain uses TRBV14 with TRBJ2-1; no clear D gene. V was clipped by 0 bases and J by 0 bases, with 9 bases between them. This CDR3 is 16 amino acids long. CDR1 is SGHDN, CDR2 FVKESK, per germline. The CDR3 coding sequence is TGTGCCAGCAGCCAAGATCCCAGTAACTCCTACAATGAGCAGTTCTTC. Protein product: CASSQDPSNSYNEQFF.

The table lists this clone with a few counts. This sequence joins TRBV28 and TRBJ2-7; D may be TRBD1 (6 bases). The V end was cut by 10 bases, the J end by 2 bases, with 9 bases between. Looked up from germline, CDR1 is MDHEN and CDR2 is SYDVKM. This CDR3 has 11 amino acids. CDR3 region: CATRQAYEQYF. The CDR3 DNA follows: TGTGCCACCAGACAGGCCTACGAGCAGTACTTC. The entire variable domain, with the rest obtained from reference TRBV28 and TRBJ2-7, is as follows: DVKVTQSSRYLVKRTGEKVFLECVQDMDHENMFWYRQDPGLGLRLIYFSYDVKMKEKGDIPEGYSVSREKKERFSLILESASTNQTSMYLCATRQAYEQYFGPGTRLTVT.

The V and J genes are TRBV5-8 and TRBJ2-6; 7 bases are a match to TRBD2. Trimming cost V 8 bases and J 0 bases; bases outside gene matches: 8. Germline V gene data show CDR1 as SGHTS and CDR2 as YDEGEE. This CDR3 spans 16 amino acids. The CDR3 loop is CARAPWGGSGANVLTF. The CDR3 DNA is TGTGCCAGAGCCCCGTGGGGGGGCTCTGGGGCCAACGTCCTGACTTTC.

The rearrangement links TRBV5-1 to TRBJ2-7, with 7 bases lining up with TRBD1. Germline CDR1 and CDR2: SGHRS and YFSETQ. The junction had 3 bases not matched to a gene; V was cut back by 0 bases and J by 0 bases. This CDR3 comprises 15 residues. The DNA for the CDR3 is TGCGCCAGCAGCTTGGTGTGGGACAGCTCCTACGAGCAGTACTTC. Translated, it gives CASSLVWDSSYEQYF.

The chain couples TRBV4-3 to TRBJ2-5, with D possibly matching TRBD1 (5 bases). Trimming stripped 0 bases from V and 4 bases from J, with 18 bases between. CDR1 LGHNA and CDR2 YSLEER come from the germline V gene. CDR3 length: 17 amino acids. The CDR3 DNA follows: TGCGCCAGCAGCCAAGATGGGGCAGCCCCATTTACAGAGACCCAGTACTTC. As protein: CASSQDGAAPFTETQYF.

This chain connects TRBV27 to TRBJ1-1; TRBD1 agrees at 7 bases. V gave up 7 bases and J gave up 3 bases; unmatched junction bases: 14. CDR1 is MNHEY, CDR2 SMNVEV, per germline (reference sequence). The CDR3 runs 16 residues. The CDR3 loop reads CASKGHPGQRDTEAFF. CDR3 nucleotide sequence: TGTGCCAGCAAGGGTCACCCGGGACAGAGAGACACTGAAGCTTTCTTT.

The chain combines TRBV28 with TRBJ2-7, with D uncertain. The V end was cut by 5 bases, the J end by 4 bases, with 9 bases between. The CDR3 loop spans 12 amino acids. Germline CDR1 is MDHEN and CDR2 is SYDVKM. CDR3 in amino acids: CASSAFRYEQYF. The CDR3 bases are TGTGCCAGCAGTGCCTTTCGGTACGAGCAGTACTTC.

The table lists this clone with a count of one. This chain connects TRBV2 to TRBJ2-1; D unclear. The CDR3 runs to 12 residues. Germline CDR1 SNHLY, CDR2 FYNNEI. V was cut by 7 bases and J by 9 bases, with 13 bases left in between. CDR3 region: CASTSEHSEQFF. CDR3 sequence (DNA): TGTGCCAGCACCTCCGAGCATAGTGAGCAGTTCTTC.

In its sample, this clone was seen once. This sequence joins TRBV4-3 and TRBJ1-2; TRBD1 is a possible D gene (5 bases). Trimming took 0 bases from V and 8 from J, leaving 13 bases between them. Looked up from germline, CDR1 is LGHNA and CDR2 is YSLEER. This CDR3 has 14 amino acids. In nucleotides, the CDR3 is TGCGCCAGCAGCCAAGATGTGGGCGGGACCGGCTACACCTTC. Encoded protein: CASSQDVGGTGYTF.

V usage is TRBV11-3 and J usage is TRBJ2-3; D is possibly TRBD1 (6 bases). Trimming stripped 1 base from V and 4 bases from J, with 12 bases between. Germline CDR1 SGHNT, CDR2 YENEEA. The CDR3 loop spans 15 amino acids. For the CDR3, the DNA is TGTGCCAGCAGCTTAGGACAGGCCACATCAGATACGCAGTATTTT. It yields the protein CASSLGQATSDTQYF.

This clone was counted a single time. The chain uses TRBV2 and TRBJ2-1; 13 positions match TRBD2. V was pared by 7 bases and J by 5 bases, with 5 bases of the junction left unmatched. The CDR3 extends over 15 amino acids. The germline gives CDR1 SNHLY, CDR2 FYNNEI. The CDR3 here is CASIRLAGGDNEQFF. DNA of the CDR3: TGTGCCAGCATTAGACTAGCGGGGGGAGACAATGAGCAGTTCTTC.

This clone was counted once. The chain combines TRBV5-6 with TRBJ2-3, with D perhaps TRBD2 (6 bases). Looked up from germline, CDR1 is SGHDT and CDR2 is YYEEEE. The length of the CDR3 is 14 residues. V was clipped by 4 bases and J by 2 bases, with 11 bases between them. The CDR3 sequence is CASSTGGYTDTQYF. The CDR3 DNA follows: TGTGCCAGCAGCACTGGGGGGTACACAGATACGCAGTATTTT.

This chain joins TRBV4-1 and TRBJ2-1; D is possibly TRBD2 (5 bases). V was clipped by 1 base and J by 0 bases, with 10 bases between them. Germline values: CDR1 MGHRA, CDR2 YSYEKL. The length of the CDR3 is 16 residues. The DNA of the CDR3 is TGCGCCAGCAGCCAAGTGCCGGGGAGCTCCTACAATGAGCAGTTCTTC. This codes for CASSQVPGSSYNEQFF.

The V call is TRBV7-9, the J call TRBJ2-3, with TRBD2 matching over 8 bases. The CDR3 extends over 16 amino acids. The ends lost 3 bases at V and 5 bases at J; junction bases unmatched: 10. CDR1 SEHNR and CDR2 FQNEAQ come from the germline V gene (reference sequence). CDR3 amino acids: CASSFPLGGAGDTQYF. As DNA, the CDR3 is TGTGCCAGCAGCTTCCCTCTCGGGGGGGCGGGAGATACGCAGTATTTT.